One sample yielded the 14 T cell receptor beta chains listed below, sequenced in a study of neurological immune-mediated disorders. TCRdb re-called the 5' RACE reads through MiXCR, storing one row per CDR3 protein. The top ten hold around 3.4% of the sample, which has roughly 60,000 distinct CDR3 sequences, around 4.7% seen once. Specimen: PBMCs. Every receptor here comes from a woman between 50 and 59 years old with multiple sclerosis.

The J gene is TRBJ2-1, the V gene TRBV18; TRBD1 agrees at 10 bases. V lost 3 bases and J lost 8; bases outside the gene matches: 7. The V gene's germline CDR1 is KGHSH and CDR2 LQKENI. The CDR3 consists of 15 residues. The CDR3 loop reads CASSPSRQGAYEQFF. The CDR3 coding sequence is TGTGCCAGCTCACCTTCGAGACAGGGGGCATATGAGCAGTTCTTC.

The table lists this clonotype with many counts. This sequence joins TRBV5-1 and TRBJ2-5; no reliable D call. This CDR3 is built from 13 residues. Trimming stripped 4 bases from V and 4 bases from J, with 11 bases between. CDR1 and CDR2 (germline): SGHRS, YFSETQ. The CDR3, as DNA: TGCGCCAGCAGCCCCTCGGTAGGAGAGACCCAGTACTTC. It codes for CASSPSVGETQYF.

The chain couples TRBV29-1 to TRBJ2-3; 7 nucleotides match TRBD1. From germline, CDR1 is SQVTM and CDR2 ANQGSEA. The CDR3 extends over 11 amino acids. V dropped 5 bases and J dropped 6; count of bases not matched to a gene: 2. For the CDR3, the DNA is TGCAGCGTTTTCAGGGGGGATACGCAGTATTTT. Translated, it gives CSVFRGDTQYF.

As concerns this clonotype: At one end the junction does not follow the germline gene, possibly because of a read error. CDR3 sequence (DNA): TGTGCCAGCAGTTTGCAGGGCGACTCACCCCTCAACTTT. It codes for CASSLQGDSPLNF. The chain joins TRBV12-3 or TRBV12-4 to TRBJ1-6, with D possibly TRBD1 on 5 matching bases. This CDR3 is built from 13 residues.

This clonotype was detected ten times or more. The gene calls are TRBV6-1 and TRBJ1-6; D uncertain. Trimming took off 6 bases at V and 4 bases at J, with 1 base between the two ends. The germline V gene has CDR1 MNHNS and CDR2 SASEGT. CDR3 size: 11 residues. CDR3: CASRYNSPLHF. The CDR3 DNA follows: TGTGCCAGCAGGTATAATTCACCCCTCCACTTT.

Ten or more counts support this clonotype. CDR3 DNA sequence: TGTGCCAGCAGTTGGGACCGGAGCTCCTACAATGAGCAGTTCTTC. Translated: CASSWDRSSYNEQFF. The chain recombines TRBV27 with TRBJ2-1; D possibly uses TRBD1 or TRBD2 (5 bases each). Germline-derived CDR1 and CDR2 are MNHEY and SMNVEV (reference sequence). The CDR3 sequence is 15 residues long. V gave up 4 bases and J gave up 0 bases, with 10 bases separating them.

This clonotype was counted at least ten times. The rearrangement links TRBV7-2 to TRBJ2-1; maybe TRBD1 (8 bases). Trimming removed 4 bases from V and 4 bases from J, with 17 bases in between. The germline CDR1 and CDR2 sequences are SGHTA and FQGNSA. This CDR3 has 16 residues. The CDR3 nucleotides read TGTGCCAGCAGCTGGGGGGGGACAGGCGATTACAATGAGCAGTTCTTC. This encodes CASSWGGTGDYNEQFF.

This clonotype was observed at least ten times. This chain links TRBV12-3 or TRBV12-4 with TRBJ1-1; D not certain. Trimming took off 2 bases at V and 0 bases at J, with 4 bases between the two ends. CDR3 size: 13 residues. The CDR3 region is CASSLNVNTEAFF. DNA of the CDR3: TGTGCCAGCAGTTTAAATGTGAACACTGAAGCTTTCTTT.

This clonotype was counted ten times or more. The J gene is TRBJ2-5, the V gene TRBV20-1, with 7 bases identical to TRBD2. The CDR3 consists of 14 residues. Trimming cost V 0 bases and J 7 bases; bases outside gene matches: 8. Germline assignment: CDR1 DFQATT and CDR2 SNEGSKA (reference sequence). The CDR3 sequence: CSARDPRTGGTQYF. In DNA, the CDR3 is TGCAGTGCTAGAGACCCCCGAACGGGAGGGACCCAGTACTTC.

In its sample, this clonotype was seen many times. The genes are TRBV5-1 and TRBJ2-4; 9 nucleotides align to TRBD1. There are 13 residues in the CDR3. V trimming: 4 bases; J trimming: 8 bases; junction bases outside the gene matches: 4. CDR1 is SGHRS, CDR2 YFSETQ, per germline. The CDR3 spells CASSNRGRDIQYF. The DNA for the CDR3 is TGCGCCAGCAGCAACAGGGGGCGCGACATTCAGTACTTC.

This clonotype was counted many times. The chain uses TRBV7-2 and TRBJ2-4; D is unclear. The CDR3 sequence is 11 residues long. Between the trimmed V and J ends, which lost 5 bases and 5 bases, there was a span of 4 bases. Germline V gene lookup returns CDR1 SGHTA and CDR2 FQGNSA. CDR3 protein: CASSLENIQYF. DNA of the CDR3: TGTGCCAGCAGCCTAGAAAACATTCAGTACTTC.

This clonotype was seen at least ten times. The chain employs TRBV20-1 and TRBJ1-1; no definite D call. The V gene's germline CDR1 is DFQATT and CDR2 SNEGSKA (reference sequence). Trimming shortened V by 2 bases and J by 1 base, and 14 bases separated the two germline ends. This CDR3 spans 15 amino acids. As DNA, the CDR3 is TGCAGTGCTAGACGCCAGTTAACTCCGAACACTGAAGCTTTCTTT. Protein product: CSARRQLTPNTEAFF.

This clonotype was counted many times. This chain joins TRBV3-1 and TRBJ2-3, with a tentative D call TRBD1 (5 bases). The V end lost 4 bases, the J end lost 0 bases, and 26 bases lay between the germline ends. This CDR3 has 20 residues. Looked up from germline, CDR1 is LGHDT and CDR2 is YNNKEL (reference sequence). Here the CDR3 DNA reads TGTGCCAGCAGCCCAAAATTTGTCAGGGATTTATTTTCTAGCACAGATACGCAGTATTTT. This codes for CASSPKFVRDLFSSTDTQYF.

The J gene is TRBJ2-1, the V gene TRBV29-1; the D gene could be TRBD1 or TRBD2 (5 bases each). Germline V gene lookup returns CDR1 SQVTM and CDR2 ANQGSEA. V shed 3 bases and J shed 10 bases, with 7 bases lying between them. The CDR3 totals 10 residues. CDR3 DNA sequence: TGCAGCGTTGATTGGGGGGAGCAGTTCTTC. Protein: CSVDWGEQFF.